This TCR beta chain derives from a study of cytomegalovirus exposure and HLA in healthy donors. Study-level information: Among 150 million to 200 million T cells, an earlier analysis found approximately 110 million unique TCR beta sequences. Findings of the study overall: Researchers left out some V segments, among them TRBV6-2 and TRBV6-3, as indistinguishable. Among TCR beta chains, those listed as cytomegalovirus-associated numbered fewer than 200.

The PCR was carried out with 60 Vbeta primers and 13 Jbeta primers. Profiled with immunoSEQ multiplex PCR; TCRdb holds only in-frame clones, not every one. Among over 200,000 clones, over 75% were seen once, and the ten largest hold 1.5% to 2%. The CDR3 is 16 amino acids. Germline CDR1 and CDR2: SEHNR and FQNEAQ (reference sequence). Concerning this clone itself: What it recognizes is unknown. One end of the junction varies from germline; a read error may be responsible.

V usage is TRBV7-9 and J usage is TRBJ2-2; TRBD2 aligns across 10 bases. This receptor was taken from a male donor in good health and CMV-seronegative. Material for sequencing was PBMCs. The DNA for the CDR3 is TGTACCAGCAGCACCTTTTCTAGCGGGAGTACCGGGGAGCTGTTTTTT. It is translated as CTSSTFSSGSTGELFF.